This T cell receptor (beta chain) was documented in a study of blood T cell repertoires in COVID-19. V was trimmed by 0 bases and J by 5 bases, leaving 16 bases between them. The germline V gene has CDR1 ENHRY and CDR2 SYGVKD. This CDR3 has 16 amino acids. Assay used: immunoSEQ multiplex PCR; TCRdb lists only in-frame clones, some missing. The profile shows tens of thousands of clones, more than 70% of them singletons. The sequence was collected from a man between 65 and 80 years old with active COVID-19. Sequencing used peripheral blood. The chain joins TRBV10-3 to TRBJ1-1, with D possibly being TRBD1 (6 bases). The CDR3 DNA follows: TGTGCCATCAGTGAGTCGTATAGCAGGGGTATTACTGAAGCTTTCTTT. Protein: CAISESYSRGITEAFF.